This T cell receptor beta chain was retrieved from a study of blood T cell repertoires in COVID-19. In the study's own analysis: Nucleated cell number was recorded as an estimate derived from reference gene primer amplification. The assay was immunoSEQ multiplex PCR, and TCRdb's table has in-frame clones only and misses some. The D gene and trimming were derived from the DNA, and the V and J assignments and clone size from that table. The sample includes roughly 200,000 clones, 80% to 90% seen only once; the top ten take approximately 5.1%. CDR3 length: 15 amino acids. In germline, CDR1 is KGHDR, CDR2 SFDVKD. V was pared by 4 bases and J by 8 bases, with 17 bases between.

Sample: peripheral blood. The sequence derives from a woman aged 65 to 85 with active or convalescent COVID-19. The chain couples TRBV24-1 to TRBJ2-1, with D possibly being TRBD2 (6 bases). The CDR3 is CATSDPGTGGHEQFF. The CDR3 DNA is TGTGCCACCAGTGACCCCGGGACCGGAGGGCATGAGCAGTTCTTC.